One and the same sample provided the 32 T cell receptor beta chains below, sequenced in a study of T cell changes during pregnancy in multiple sclerosis. Using immunoSEQ multiplex PCR, the repertoire was profiled, and TCRdb retains in-frame clones only, with some absent. The repertoire holds about 50,000 clones, with approximately 91% as singletons. The starting material was CD8+ T cells from peripheral blood mononuclear cells, obtained after pregnancy. These receptors originate from a female donor with multiple sclerosis, enrolled in a pregnancy study.

This clone was seen only once. The gene calls are TRBV7-9 and TRBJ1-4; D is unresolved. The CDR3 runs 17 residues. Trimming removed 7 bases at V and 3 bases at J, with 21 bases between. Germline CDR1 reads SEHNR; CDR2 reads FQNEAQ (reference sequence). The CDR3 sequence is CASTRGGIPGANEKLFF. The CDR3 DNA reads TGTGCCAGCACCCGGGGAGGTATCCCCGGAGCTAATGAAAAACTGTTTTTT.

This clone occurred once. The gene calls are TRBV2 and TRBJ2-1; the D is unclear. Looked up from germline, CDR1 is SNHLY and CDR2 is FYNNEI. This CDR3 region has 13 residues. Between the trimmed V and J ends, which lost 7 bases and 4 bases, there was a span of 11 bases. CDR3 DNA: TGTGCCAGCATTCCACAGAGTTACAATGAGCAGTTCTTC. Translated, it gives CASIPQSYNEQFF.

The V call is TRBV7-9, the J call TRBJ1-3, with D uncertain. Germline CDR1 is SEHNR and CDR2 is FQNEAQ (reference sequence). CDR3 size: 13 residues. V was clipped by 4 bases and J by 8 bases, with 12 bases between them. The CDR3 DNA is TGTGCCAGCAGCTACTTTATCACGGACACCATATATTTT. This gives the protein CASSYFITDTIYF.

This clone was detected only once. The chain combines TRBV21-1 with TRBJ2-1; whether TRBD2, the table's D call, matches the DNA was not checked. TRBV21-1 is labeled a pseudogene. CDR3 length: 20 amino acids. The CDR3 reads CASSKDWTSGGALPRNEQFF. DNA for the CDR3: TGTGCCAGCAGCAAAGATTGGACTAGCGGGGGGGCCTTGCCTCGCAATGAGCAGTTCTTC.

This sequence joins TRBV19 and TRBJ1-1; D call uncertain. Germline assignment: CDR1 LNHDA and CDR2 SQIVND (reference sequence). This CDR3 has 14 amino acids. Trimming took 6 bases from V and 7 from J, leaving 18 bases between them. CDR3 in amino acids: CASRDDRGSDEAFF. CDR3 nucleotide sequence: TGTGCCAGTAGGGATGATCGAGGGTCTGATGAAGCTTTCTTT. The full variable domain, in which reference TRBV19 and TRBJ1-1 provide the parts outside the CDR3, is DGGITQSPKYLFRKEGQNVTLSCEQNLNHDAMYWYRQDPGQGLRLIYYSQIVNDFQKGDIAEGYSVSREKKESFPLTVTSAQKNPTAFYLCASRDDRGSDEAFFGQGTRLTVV.

This chain links TRBV6-1 with TRBJ2-7; perhaps TRBD1 as D (5 bases). This CDR3 comprises 15 residues. The germline gives CDR1 MNHNS, CDR2 SASEGT. Trimming removed 2 bases at V and 1 base at J, with 12 bases between. Here the CDR3 reads CASSEQGSLSYEQYF. As DNA, the CDR3 is TGTGCCAGCAGTGAACAGGGTAGCCTATCCTACGAGCAGTACTTC.

The CDR3 loop reads CASSESVVAEQFF. CDR3 nucleotides: TGCGCCAGCAGTGAGTCAGTGGTCGCGGAGCAGTTCTTC. The chain has TRBV10-2 and TRBJ2-1; D ambiguous. The CDR3 consists of 13 residues. V was shortened by 0 bases and J by 10 bases, with 10 bases between the two germline ends. Germline V gives CDR1 WSHSY, CDR2 SAAADI.

The chain recombines TRBV9 with TRBJ2-7, with TRBD2 identical over 11 bases. J was trimmed by 5 bases and V by 0 bases; bases with no gene match: 4. The CDR3 covers 15 residues. Germline CDR1 is SGDLS and CDR2 is YYNGEE. The CDR3, as DNA: TGTGCCAGCAGCGTAGCTACGACTAGCGGGGACGAGCAGTACTTC. As protein: CASSVATTSGDEQYF.

The gene calls are TRBV5-4 and TRBJ1-2; 8 positions agree with TRBD1. Trimming took 3 bases from V and 7 from J; bases not matched to a gene: 11. This CDR3 comprises 15 residues. Germline V lookup: CDR1 SGHNT, CDR2 YYREEE (reference sequence). This CDR3 is CASSWGQEGLVGYTF. DNA of the CDR3: TGTGCCAGCAGCTGGGGACAGGAGGGATTGGTTGGCTACACCTTC.

This clone is a singleton in its sample. The chain links TRBV19 to TRBJ2-2, with TRBD2 identical over 13 bases. Germline values: CDR1 LNHDA, CDR2 SQIVND (reference sequence). The CDR3 is 16 residues long. The ends lost 9 bases at V and 5 bases at J; junction bases unmatched: 9. The CDR3 coding sequence is TGTGCCAGCCAGACTAGCGGGGGGTCTTTAACCGGGGAGCTGTTTTTT. Its protein is CASQTSGGSLTGELFF.

This sequence joins TRBV11-2 and TRBJ2-4; tentative D call: TRBD1 (6 bases). V gave up 0 bases and J gave up 6 bases, with 12 bases separating them. Germline CDR1 reads SGHAT; CDR2 reads FQNNGV. CDR3 length equals 15 residues. The CDR3 here is CASSLEGGPINIQYF. The CDR3 DNA reads as TGTGCCAGCAGCTTAGAAGGGGGTCCCATAAACATTCAGTACTTC.

This clone was found once. This CDR3 is also generated by other DNA sequences in the sample. The chain combines TRBV27 with TRBJ1-5; the D gene is possibly TRBD1 (6 bases). This CDR3 comprises 14 residues. Germline V CDR1 and CDR2: MNHEY, SMNVEV (reference sequence). Trimming shortened V by 2 bases and J by 4 bases, and 9 bases separated the two germline ends. The CDR3 DNA sequence: TGTGCCAGCAGTTTAAACAGGGCGAATCAGCCCCAGCATTTT. Protein product: CASSLNRANQPQHF.

This chain joins TRBV28 and TRBJ2-7; D uncertain. The V end lost 2 bases, the J end lost 5 bases, and 16 bases lay between the germline ends. Germline V lookup: CDR1 MDHEN, CDR2 SYDVKM. The CDR3 length is 15 residues. As DNA, the CDR3 is TGTGCCAGCAGTTTACGAGGCCCTCGGAAGGACGAGCAGTACTTC. Translation gives CASSLRGPRKDEQYF.

This sequence joins TRBV29-1 and TRBJ2-5; D unresolved. Germline assignment: CDR1 SQVTM and CDR2 ANQGSEA. The length of the CDR3 is 12 residues. The V end was cut by 1 base, the J end by 5 bases, with 8 bases between. The CDR3 sequence: CSVEGLRETQYF. CDR3 DNA: TGCAGCGTTGAAGGTTTGAGGGAGACCCAGTACTTC.

This clone appeared a single time. The chain links TRBV10-3 to TRBJ2-7, with 8 bases aligning to TRBD1. Trimming cost V 7 bases and J 6 bases; bases outside gene matches: 8. Germline-derived CDR1 and CDR2 are ENHRY and SYGVKD. This CDR3 comprises 13 residues. The CDR3 bases are TGTGCCATCACCCTTGACAGGGGAGGCGAGCAGTACTTC. This gives the protein CAITLDRGGEQYF.

CDR3 protein: CASSRGSNQPQHF. The CDR3 region has the DNA TGTGCCAGCAGCCGAGGCAGCAATCAGCCCCAGCATTTT. The genes are TRBV5-6 and TRBJ1-5, with D unclear. V lost 4 bases and J 1 base, leaving 6 bases between the germline ends. The CDR3 is made up of 13 amino acids. Germline V lookup: CDR1 SGHDT, CDR2 YYEEEE.

The genes are TRBV21-1 and TRBJ1-3; the table gives TRBD1 as D, unverified against the DNA. TRBV21-1 is recorded as a pseudogene. The CDR3 consists of 16 residues. CDR3 nucleotide sequence: TGTGCCAGCAGCAAAGCGGTCAGAAACTCTGGAAACACCATATATTTT. It encodes CASSKAVRNSGNTIYF.

This chain uses TRBV13 with TRBJ1-1, with a weak D call TRBD1 (6 bases). The CDR3 runs to 12 residues. V dropped 2 bases and J dropped 10 bases, with 11 bases sitting between them. Looked up from germline, CDR1 is PRHDT and CDR2 is FYEKMQ (reference sequence). CDR3 loop: CASSLSGTSAFF. For the CDR3, the DNA is TGTGCCAGCAGCTTATCCGGGACATCAGCTTTCTTT.

The chain has TRBV7-9 and TRBJ1-1; D may be TRBD1 (5 bases). V was cut by 8 bases and J by 1 base, with 11 bases left in between. Germline loops: CDR1 SEHNR, CDR2 FQNEAQ (reference sequence). This CDR3 region has 13 residues. The CDR3 bases are TGTGCCAGCGGGGCAGGGAAGAACACTGAAGCTTTCTTT. It specifies CASGAGKNTEAFF. Together with reference TRBV7-9 and TRBJ1-1, the CDR3 gives the full variable domain: DTGVSQNPRHKITKRGQNVTFRCDPISEHNRLYWYRQTLGQGPEFLTYFQNEAQLEKSRLLSDRFSAERPKGSFSTLEIQRTEQGDSAMYLCASGAGKNTEAFFGQGTRLTVV.

This sequence joins TRBV13 and TRBJ2-7; 8 bases map to TRBD1. CDR3 length: 15 amino acids. Germline values: CDR1 PRHDT, CDR2 FYEKMQ (reference sequence). Trimming took 6 bases from V and 5 from J; bases not matched to a gene: 12. The CDR3: CASRPSTTGVDEQYF. CDR3 nucleotides: TGTGCCAGCAGACCTTCGACGACAGGGGTCGACGAGCAGTACTTC.

This clone appeared a few times. The gene calls are TRBV27 and TRBJ2-7, with TRBD2 identical over 8 bases. V dropped 4 bases and J dropped 7; count of bases not matched to a gene: 15. CDR3 size: 16 residues. Germline loops: CDR1 MNHEY, CDR2 SMNVEV (reference sequence). CDR3 DNA: TGTGCCAGCAGTTCTATCGACGGACTAGCCTCGCGGGAGCAGTACTTC. Its translation is CASSSIDGLASREQYF.

The V and J genes are TRBV19 and TRBJ1-2, with 7 bases lining up with TRBD1. This CDR3 comprises 13 residues. V lost 10 bases to trimming and J lost 1 base; unmatched junction nucleotides: 6. Germline lookup yields CDR1 LNHDA and CDR2 SQIVND (reference sequence). This CDR3 is CATIQGHNYGYTF. Written as DNA, the CDR3 is TGTGCCACCATACAGGGGCATAACTATGGCTACACCTTC.

The rearrangement joins TRBV4-1 to TRBJ2-7; D may be TRBD2 (5 bases). Germline lookup yields CDR1 MGHRA and CDR2 YSYEKL. Trimming left V 5 bases short and J 6 bases short, with 14 bases between. This CDR3 comprises 13 residues. CDR3 bases: TGCGCCAGCAGCGATCACAGTGCGGGCGAGCAGTACTTC. It encodes CASSDHSAGEQYF.

The DNA of the CDR3 is TGTGCCAGCAGCTTAGCAGTACTAGCGGGGGACGACGAGCAGTACTTC. This sequence encodes CASSLAVLAGDDEQYF. This sequence joins TRBV11-1 and TRBJ2-7; 11 bases are a match to TRBD2. Germline-derived CDR1 and CDR2 are SGHAT and FQDESV (reference sequence). V lost 0 bases, J lost 5 bases, and 6 bases stayed unmatched. This CDR3 has 16 amino acids.

The CDR3 loop is CSTPGTSDGELFF. The CDR3 nucleotides read TGCAGCACCCCCGGGACTAGCGACGGGGAGCTGTTTTTT. The chain combines TRBV29-1 with TRBJ2-2; TRBD2 matches at 10 bases. With 8 bases clipped from V and 7 bases from J, the junction kept 7 bases outside the gene matches. Germline V gene data show CDR1 as SQVTM and CDR2 as ANQGSEA. CDR3 size: 13 residues.

The V gene is TRBV6-5, the J gene TRBJ1-6, with TRBD1 identical over 8 bases. Germline assignment: CDR1 MNHEY and CDR2 SVGAGI. With 5 bases clipped from V and 7 bases from J, the junction kept 4 bases outside the gene matches. The CDR3 is 14 amino acids. Written as DNA, the CDR3 is TGTGCCAGCAGTGGCTGGACAGGGAATTCACCCCTCCACTTT. It is translated as CASSGWTGNSPLHF.

The rearrangement links TRBV13 to TRBJ1-6; 9 nucleotides match TRBD1. This CDR3 contains 15 residues. Germline trimming cut 0 bases from V and 10 bases from J; bases unmatched to any gene: 4. The germline V gene encodes CDR1 PRHDT and CDR2 FYEKMQ (reference sequence). The CDR3 nucleotides read TGTGCCAGCAGCTTAGGCGGGACAGGGTCATCACCCCTCCACTTT. This encodes CASSLGGTGSSPLHF.

This clone has just one count. The rearrangement uses TRBV6-1 and TRBJ2-1, with 10 bases identical to TRBD2. The CDR3 length is 15 residues. Trimming cost V 9 bases and J 3 bases; bases outside gene matches: 8. Per the germline V gene, CDR1 is MNHNS and CDR2 is SASEGT. CDR3 sequence (DNA): TGTGCCAGTGAGGAATCTAGCGGGGGCTACAATGAGCAGTTCTTC. It is translated as CASEESSGGYNEQFF.

A single count supports this clone. The V and J genes are TRBV14 and TRBJ1-2, with a tentative D call TRBD1 (5 bases). The CDR3 covers 15 residues. The V gene's germline CDR1 is SGHDN and CDR2 FVKESK. Trimming cost V 1 base and J 5 bases, with 14 bases left between them. In DNA form, the CDR3 reads TGTGCCAGCAGCCAAGTTGGGAGCGGGACGTATGGCTACACCTTC. Amino acid sequence: CASSQVGSGTYGYTF.

This chain connects TRBV4-1 to TRBJ2-7; possibly TRBD1 for D (5 bases). CDR1 is MGHRA, CDR2 YSYEKL, per germline. V shed 1 base and J shed 6 bases, with 16 bases lying between them. This CDR3 has 15 residues. CDR3 in DNA: TGCGCCAGCAGCCAAGTTACAGATCAGGGAAGCGAGCAGTACTTC. It codes for CASSQVTDQGSEQYF.

The sample holds one count of this clone. The chain combines TRBV6-1 with TRBJ1-4; D gene ambiguous. Looked up from germline, CDR1 is MNHNS and CDR2 is SASEGT. This CDR3 comprises 14 residues. V was clipped by 6 bases and J by 0 bases, with 8 bases between them. CDR3 protein: CASSHQSTNEKLFF. DNA for the CDR3: TGTGCCAGCAGCCATCAGTCAACTAATGAAAAACTGTTTTTT.

The CDR3 is CASSTSAQVQETQYF. In DNA, the CDR3 is TGTGCCAGCAGTACCTCCGCACAGGTCCAAGAGACCCAGTACTTC. The rearrangement uses TRBV27 and TRBJ2-5; D possibly corresponds to TRBD1 (5 bases). Germline loops: CDR1 MNHEY, CDR2 SMNVEV (reference sequence). The V end lost 5 bases, the J end lost 1 base, and 14 bases lay between the germline ends. The CDR3 sequence is 15 residues long.